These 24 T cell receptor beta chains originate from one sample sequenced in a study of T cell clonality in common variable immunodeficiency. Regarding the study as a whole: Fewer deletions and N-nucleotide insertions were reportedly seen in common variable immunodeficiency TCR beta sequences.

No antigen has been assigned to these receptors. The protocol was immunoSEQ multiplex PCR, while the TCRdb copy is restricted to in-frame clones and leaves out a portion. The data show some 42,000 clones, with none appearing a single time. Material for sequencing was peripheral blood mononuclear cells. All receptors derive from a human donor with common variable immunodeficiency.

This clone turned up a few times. The part of the CDR3 DNA that was read is TGTGCCAGCAGCCTGCAACAGGGGACCTACGAG. Encoded protein: CASSLQQGTYE. The entire CDR3 protein reads CASSLQQGTYEYTF. The chain recombines TRBV7-2 with TRBJ1-2, with 7 bases identical to TRBD1. The DNA ends 3 residues before the CDR3 does, and the rest of the CDR3 is filled in from the germline J gene. The CDR3 runs 14 residues. Germline assignment: CDR1 SGHTA and CDR2 FQGNSA.

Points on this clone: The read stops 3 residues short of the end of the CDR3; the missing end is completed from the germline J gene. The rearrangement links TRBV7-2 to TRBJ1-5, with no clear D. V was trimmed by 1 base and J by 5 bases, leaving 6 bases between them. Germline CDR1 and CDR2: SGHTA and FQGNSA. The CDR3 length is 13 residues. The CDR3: CASSLEVDQPQHF. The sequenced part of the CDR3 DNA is TGTGCCAGCAGCTTAGAGGTCGATCAGCCC.

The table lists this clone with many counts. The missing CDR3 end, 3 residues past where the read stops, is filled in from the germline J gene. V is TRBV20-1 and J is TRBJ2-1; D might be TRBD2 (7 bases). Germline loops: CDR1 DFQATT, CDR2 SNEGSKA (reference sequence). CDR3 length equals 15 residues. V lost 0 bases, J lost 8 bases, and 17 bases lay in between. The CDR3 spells CSARDLGGARDEQFF. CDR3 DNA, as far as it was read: TGCAGTGCTAGAGATCTGGGGGGGGCAAGGGATGAG.

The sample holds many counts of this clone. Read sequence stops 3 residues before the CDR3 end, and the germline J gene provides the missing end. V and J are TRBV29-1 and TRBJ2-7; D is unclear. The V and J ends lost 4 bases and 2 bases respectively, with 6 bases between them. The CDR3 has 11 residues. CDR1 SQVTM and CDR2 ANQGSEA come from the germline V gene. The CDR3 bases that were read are TGCAGCGTTGGCCAGGCCTACGAG. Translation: CSVGQAYE. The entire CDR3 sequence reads CSVGQAYEQYF.

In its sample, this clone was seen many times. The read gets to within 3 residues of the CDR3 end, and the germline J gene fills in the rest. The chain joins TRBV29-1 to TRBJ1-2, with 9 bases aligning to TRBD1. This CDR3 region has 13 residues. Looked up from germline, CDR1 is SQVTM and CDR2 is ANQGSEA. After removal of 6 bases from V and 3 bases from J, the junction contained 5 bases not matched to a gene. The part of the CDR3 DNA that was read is TGCAGCGTAGATACAGGGGGCGACTATGGC. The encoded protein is CSVDTGGDYG. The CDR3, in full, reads CSVDTGGDYGYTF. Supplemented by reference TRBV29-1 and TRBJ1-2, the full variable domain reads SAVISQKPSRDICQRGTSLTIQCQVDSQVTMMFWYRQQPGQSLTLIATANQGSEATYESGFVIDKFPISRPNLTFSTLTVSNMSPEDSSIYLCSVDTGGDYGYTFGSGTRLTVV.

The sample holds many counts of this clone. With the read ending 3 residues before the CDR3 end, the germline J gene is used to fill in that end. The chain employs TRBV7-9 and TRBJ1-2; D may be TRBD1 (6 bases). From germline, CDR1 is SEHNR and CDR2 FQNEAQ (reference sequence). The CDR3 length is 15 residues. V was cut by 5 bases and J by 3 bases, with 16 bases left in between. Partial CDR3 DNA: TGTGCCAGCAGCCCCGGGGGGGGCATGGACTATGGC. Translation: CASSPGGGMDYG. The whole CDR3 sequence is CASSPGGGMDYGYTF.

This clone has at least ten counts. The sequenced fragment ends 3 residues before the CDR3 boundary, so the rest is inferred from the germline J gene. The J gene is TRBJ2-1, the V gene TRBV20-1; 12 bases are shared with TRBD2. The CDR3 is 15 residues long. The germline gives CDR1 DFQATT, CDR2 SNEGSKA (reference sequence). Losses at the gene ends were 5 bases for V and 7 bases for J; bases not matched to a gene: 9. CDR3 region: CSALRPGLAGNEQFF. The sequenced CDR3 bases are TGCAGTGCTTTACGGCCGGGACTAGCGGGTAATGAG.

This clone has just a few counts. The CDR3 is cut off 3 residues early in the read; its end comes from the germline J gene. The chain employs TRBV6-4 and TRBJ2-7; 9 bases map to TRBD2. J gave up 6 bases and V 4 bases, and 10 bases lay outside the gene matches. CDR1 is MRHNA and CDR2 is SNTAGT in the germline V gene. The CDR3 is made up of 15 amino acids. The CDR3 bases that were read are TGTGCCAGCAGTGTGAGTAGCGGGAGTACCGGCGAG. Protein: CASSVSSGSTGE. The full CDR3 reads CASSVSSGSTGEQYF.

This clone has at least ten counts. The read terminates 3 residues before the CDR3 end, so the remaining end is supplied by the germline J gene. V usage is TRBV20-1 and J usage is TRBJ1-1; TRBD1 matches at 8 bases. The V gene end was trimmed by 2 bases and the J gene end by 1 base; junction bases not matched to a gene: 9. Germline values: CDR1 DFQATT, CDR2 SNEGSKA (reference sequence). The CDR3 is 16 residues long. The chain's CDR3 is CSARPTHGTGNTEAFF. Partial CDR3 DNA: TGCAGTGCTAGACCCACTCATGGGACAGGGAACACTGAA.

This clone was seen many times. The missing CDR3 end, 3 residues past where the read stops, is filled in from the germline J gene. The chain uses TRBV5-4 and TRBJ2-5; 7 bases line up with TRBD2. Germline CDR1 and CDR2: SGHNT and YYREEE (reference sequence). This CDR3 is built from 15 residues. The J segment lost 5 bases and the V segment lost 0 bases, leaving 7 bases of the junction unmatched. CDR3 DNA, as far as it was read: TGTGCCAGCAGCTTGGGCAGTGGCGGGAGCGAGACC. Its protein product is CASSLGSGGSET. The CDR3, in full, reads CASSLGSGGSETQYF.

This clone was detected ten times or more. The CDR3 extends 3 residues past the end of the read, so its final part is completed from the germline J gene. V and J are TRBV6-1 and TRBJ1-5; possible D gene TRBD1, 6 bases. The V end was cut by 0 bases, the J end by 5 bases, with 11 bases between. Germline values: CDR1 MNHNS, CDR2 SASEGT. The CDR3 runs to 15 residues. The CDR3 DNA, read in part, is TGTGCCAGCAGTGAAGCGAGCAGGGGACATCAGCCC. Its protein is CASSEASRGHQP. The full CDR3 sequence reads CASSEASRGHQPQHF.

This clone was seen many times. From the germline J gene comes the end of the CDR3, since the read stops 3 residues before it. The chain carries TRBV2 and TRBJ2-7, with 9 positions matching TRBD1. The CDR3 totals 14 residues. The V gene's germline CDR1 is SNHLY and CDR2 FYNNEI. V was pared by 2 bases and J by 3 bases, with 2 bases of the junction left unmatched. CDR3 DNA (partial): TGTGCCAGCAGTGAATACAGGGGGCGCTACGAG. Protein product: CASSEYRGRYE. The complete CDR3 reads CASSEYRGRYEQYF.

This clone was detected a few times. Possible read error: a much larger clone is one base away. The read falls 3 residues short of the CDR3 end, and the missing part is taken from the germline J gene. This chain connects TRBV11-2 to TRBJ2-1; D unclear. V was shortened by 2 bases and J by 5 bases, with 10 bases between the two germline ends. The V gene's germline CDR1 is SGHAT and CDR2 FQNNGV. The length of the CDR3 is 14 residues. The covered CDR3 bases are TGTGCCAGCAGCTTATTGGCGGATGACAATGAG. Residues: CASSLLADDNE. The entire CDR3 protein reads CASSLLADDNEQFF.

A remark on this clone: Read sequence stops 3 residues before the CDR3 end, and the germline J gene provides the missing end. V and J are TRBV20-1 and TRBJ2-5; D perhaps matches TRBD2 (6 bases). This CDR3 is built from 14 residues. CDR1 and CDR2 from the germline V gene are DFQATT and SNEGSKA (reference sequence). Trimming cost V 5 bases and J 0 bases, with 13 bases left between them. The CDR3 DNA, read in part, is TGCAGTGCTTTTTCGGACTACAACCAAGAGACC. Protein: CSAFSDYNQET. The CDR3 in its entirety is CSAFSDYNQETQYF.

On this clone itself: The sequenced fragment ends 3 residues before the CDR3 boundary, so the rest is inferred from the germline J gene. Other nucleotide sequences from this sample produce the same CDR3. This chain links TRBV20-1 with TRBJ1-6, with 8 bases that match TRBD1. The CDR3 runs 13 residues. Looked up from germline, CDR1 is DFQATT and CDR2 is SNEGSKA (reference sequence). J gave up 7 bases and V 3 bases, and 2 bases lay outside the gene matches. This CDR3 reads CSARTGENSPLHF. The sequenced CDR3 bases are TGCAGTGCTAGGACAGGGGAAAATTCACCC.

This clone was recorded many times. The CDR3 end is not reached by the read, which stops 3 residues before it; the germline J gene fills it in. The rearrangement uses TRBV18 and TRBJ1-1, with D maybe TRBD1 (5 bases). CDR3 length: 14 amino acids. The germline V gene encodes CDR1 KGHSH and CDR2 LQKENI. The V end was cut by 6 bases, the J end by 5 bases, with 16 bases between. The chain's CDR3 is CASSQNPGNTEAFF. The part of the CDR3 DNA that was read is TGTGCCAGCTCTCAAAATCCAGGGAATACTGAA. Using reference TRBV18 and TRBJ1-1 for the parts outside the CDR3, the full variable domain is NAGVMQNPRHLVRRRGQEARLRCSPMKGHSHVYWYRQLPEEGLKFMVYLQKENIIDESGMPKERFSAEFPKEGPSILRIQQVVRGDSAAYFCASSQNPGNTEAFFGQGTRLTVV.

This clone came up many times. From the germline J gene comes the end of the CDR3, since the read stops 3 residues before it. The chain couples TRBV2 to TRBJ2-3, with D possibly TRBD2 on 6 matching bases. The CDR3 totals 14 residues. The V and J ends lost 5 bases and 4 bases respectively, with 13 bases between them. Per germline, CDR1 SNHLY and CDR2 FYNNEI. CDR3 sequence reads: CASSWPRGADTQYF. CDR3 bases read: TGTGCCAGCAGTTGGCCGCGGGGCGCAGATACG.

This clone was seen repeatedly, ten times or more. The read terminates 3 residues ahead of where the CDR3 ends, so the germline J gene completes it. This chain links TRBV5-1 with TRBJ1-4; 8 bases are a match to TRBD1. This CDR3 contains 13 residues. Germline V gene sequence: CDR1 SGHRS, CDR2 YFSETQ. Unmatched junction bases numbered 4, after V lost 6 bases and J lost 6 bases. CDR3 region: CASTSTGDEKLFF. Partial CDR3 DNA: TGCGCCAGCACCTCGACAGGGGATGAAAAA. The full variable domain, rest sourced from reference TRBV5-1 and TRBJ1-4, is KAGVTQTPRYLIKTRGQQVTLSCSPISGHRSVSWYQQTPGQGLQFLFEYFSETQRNKGNFPGRFSGRQFSNSRSEMNVSTLELGDSALYLCASTSTGDEKLFFGSGTQLSVL.

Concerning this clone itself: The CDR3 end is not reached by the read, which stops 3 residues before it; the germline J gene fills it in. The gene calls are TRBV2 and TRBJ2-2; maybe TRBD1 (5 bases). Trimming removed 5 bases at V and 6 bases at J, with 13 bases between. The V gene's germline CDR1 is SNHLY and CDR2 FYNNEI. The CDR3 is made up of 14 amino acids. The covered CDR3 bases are TGTGCCAGCAGTTCCCAGGGTGGTCCCGGGGAG. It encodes CASSSQGGPGE. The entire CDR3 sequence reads CASSSQGGPGELFF.

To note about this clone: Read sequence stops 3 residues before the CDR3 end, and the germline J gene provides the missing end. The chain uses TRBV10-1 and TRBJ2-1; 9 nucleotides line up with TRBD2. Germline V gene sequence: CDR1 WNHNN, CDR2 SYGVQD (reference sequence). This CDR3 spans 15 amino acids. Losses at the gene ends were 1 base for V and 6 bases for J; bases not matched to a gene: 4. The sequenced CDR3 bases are TGCGCCAGCAGTGAGTTGCGGGAGGGCGGCAATGAG. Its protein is CASSELREGGNE. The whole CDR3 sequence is CASSELREGGNEQFF.

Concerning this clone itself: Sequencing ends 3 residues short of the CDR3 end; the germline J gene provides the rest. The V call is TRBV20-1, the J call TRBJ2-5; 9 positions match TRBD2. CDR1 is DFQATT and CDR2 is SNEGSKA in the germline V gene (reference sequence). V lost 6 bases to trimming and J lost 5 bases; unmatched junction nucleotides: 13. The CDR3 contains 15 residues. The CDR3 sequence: CSATLGLAGRETQYF. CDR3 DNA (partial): TGCAGTGCAACTCTTGGTCTAGCGGGGAGGGAGACC.

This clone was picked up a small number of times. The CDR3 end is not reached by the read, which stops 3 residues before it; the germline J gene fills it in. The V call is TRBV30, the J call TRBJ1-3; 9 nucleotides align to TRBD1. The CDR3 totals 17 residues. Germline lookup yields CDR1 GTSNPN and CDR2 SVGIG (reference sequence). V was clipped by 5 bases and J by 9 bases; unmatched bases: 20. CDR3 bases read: TGTGCCTGGGGTGGATCCGGGACAGGGAAAGTGGACGGCACC. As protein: CAWGGSGTGKVDGT. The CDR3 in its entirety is CAWGGSGTGKVDGTIYF. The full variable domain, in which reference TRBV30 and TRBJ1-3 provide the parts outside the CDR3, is SQTIHQWPATLVQPVGSPLSLECTVEGTSNPNLYWYRQAAGRGLQLLFYSVGIGQISSEVPQNLSASRPQDRQFILSSKKLLLSDSGFYLCAWGGSGTGKVDGTIYFGEGSWLTVV.

The CDR3: CASSIPPGGRAAEQYF. The CDR3 DNA, read in part, is TGTGCCAGTAGTATTCCCCCTGGCGGGAGGGCGGCCGAG. The chain has TRBV19 and TRBJ2-7; 9 nucleotides agree with TRBD2. The read terminates 3 residues before the CDR3 end, so the remaining end is supplied by the germline J gene. This CDR3 has 16 amino acids. From germline, CDR1 is LNHDA and CDR2 SQIVND (reference sequence). V shed 3 bases, J shed 6 bases, and the junction held 12 bases outside the gene matches.

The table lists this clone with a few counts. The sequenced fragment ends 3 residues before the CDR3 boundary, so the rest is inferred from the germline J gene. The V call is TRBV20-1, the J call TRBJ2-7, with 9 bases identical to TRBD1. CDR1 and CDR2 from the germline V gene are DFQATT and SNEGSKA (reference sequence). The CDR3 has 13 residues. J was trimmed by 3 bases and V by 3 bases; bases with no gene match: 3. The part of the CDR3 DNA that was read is TGCAGTGCTAGGAAGGACAGGGGCTACGAG. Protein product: CSARKDRGYE. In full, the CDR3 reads CSARKDRGYEQYF.